This is a list of T cell receptor beta chains from one sample in a study of T cells in Graves' hyperthyroidism and ophthalmopathy. TCRdb itself ran the multiplex PCR reads through MiXCR, one entry per CDR3 protein. The data contain hundreds of thousands of distinct CDR3 sequences, roughly 20% of them singletons. Specimen: blood. These receptors were obtained from a man aged 25-45 years with Graves' ophthalmopathy. CDR3s include the opening cysteine and the closing phenylalanine or tryptophan. Fields, in order: J gene, V gene, D gene, clone size, CDR3 protein, CDR3 DNA. D genes are given only for firm matches. The size of a clone is reported for some rows only, either as once, few or many, or as a class for expanded clones.

TRBJ1-1 | TRBV7-9 | . | . | CASRRVGDTEAFF | TGTGCCAGCCGACGGGTTGGGGACACTGAAGCTTTCTTT
TRBJ1-2 | TRBV2 | . | . | CANAQSYYGYTF | TGTGCGAACGCCCAGTCCTACTATGGCTACACCTTC
TRBJ2-2 | TRBV4-1 | . | . | CASSQGEQGWAGELFF | TGCGCCAGCAGCCAAGGCGAACAGGGCTGGGCCGGGGAGCTGTTTTTT
TRBJ1-2 | TRBV28 | . | . | CASTPTLPGLSYGYTF | TGTGCCAGCACCCCCACCCTCCCGGGTTTAAGCTATGGCTACACCTTC
TRBJ1-2 | TRBV10-3 | . | few | CAISESTREGYGYTF | TGTGCCATCAGTGAGTCGACTCGGGAAGGCTATGGCTACACCTTC
TRBJ2-6 | TRBV5-1 | . | few | CASSSGLLDSGANVLTF | TGCGCCAGCAGCTCGGGACTGCTAGACTCTGGGGCCAACGTCCTGACTTTC
TRBJ2-4 | TRBV11-2 | TRBD2 | . | CASRPSGKNIQYF | TGTGCCAGCAGGCCTAGCGGTAAAAACATTCAGTACTTC
TRBJ2-7 | TRBV6-1 | TRBD2 | few | CASSTPGRIYEQYF | TGTGCCAGCAGCACCCCCGGGAGGATATACGAGCAGTACTTC
TRBJ1-2 | TRBV20-1 | . | few | CSASLQDRKNYGYTF | TGCAGTGCTAGTCTCCAGGACAGAAAAAACTATGGCTACACCTTC
TRBJ2-5 | TRBV7-9 | . | . | CASSLRGDSERTQYF | TGTGCCAGCAGCTTAAGGGGGGACTCCGAGAGGACCCAGTACTTC
TRBJ2-2 | TRBV24-1 | TRBD1 | once | CATSAPSGTGGATGELFF | TGTGCCACCAGTGCCCCTTCGGGGACAGGGGGCGCAACCGGGGAGCTGTTTTTT
TRBJ1-2 | TRBV28 | . | . | CASSLPNGYGYTF | TGTGCCAGCAGTTTACCCAATGGCTATGGCTACACCTTC
TRBJ2-7 | TRBV28 | . | many | CASRPPDMDKQYF | TGTGCCAGCAGGCCCCCCGACATGGATAAGCAGTACTTC
TRBJ1-6 | TRBV6-1 | . | few | CASSTGGGANSPLHF | TGTGCCAGCAGTACCGGGGGGGGTGCCAATTCACCCCTCCACTTT
TRBJ2-1 | TRBV20-1 | . | few | CSARSPTVSYNEQFF | TGCAGTGCTAGGTCCCCCACGGTCTCCTACAATGAGCAGTTCTTC
TRBJ1-1 | TRBV19 | TRBD1 | . | CASGEGTGANTEASF | TGTGCCAGTGGGGAGGGGACAGGGGCGAACACTGAAGCTTCCTTT
TRBJ2-3 | TRBV11-2 | . | many | CASSSLGDTQYF | TGTGCCAGCAGCTCTCTAGGAGATACGCAGTATTTT
TRBJ2-3 | TRBV7-6 | TRBD1 | . | CASSYYQGASPSTDTQYF | TGTGCCAGCAGCTATTACCAGGGGGCGAGCCCTAGCACAGATACGCAGTATTTT
TRBJ1-1 | TRBV6-6 | . | few | CASSYLGSGSEAFF | TGTGCCAGCAGTTACCTGGGCAGCGGCTCCGAAGCTTTCTTT
TRBJ2-1 | TRBV7-9 | TRBD1 | . | CASSHRDRGCNEQFF | TGTGCCAGCAGCCACCGGGACAGGGGCTGCAATGAGCAGTTCTTC
TRBJ1-5 | TRBV7-8 | TRBD1 | . | CASSLAGTGQNQPQHF | TGTGCCAGCAGCTTAGCAGGGACAGGGCAAAATCAGCCCCAGCATTTT
TRBJ2-3 | TRBV4-2 | TRBD2 | . | CASSSRSGRSSTDTQYF | TGTGCCAGCAGCTCCAGAAGCGGGAGGAGTAGCACAGATACGCAGTATTTT
TRBJ2-5 | TRBV9 | TRBD1 | . | CASSAGTGHETQYF | TGTGCCAGCAGCGCCGGGACAGGGCACGAGACCCAGTACTTC
TRBJ1-2 | TRBV24-1 | . | . | CATSGLSDYGYTF | TGTGCCACCAGTGGTCTATCCGACTATGGCTACACCTTC
TRBJ2-1 | TRBV3-1 | TRBD1 | few | CASRTQGALYNEQFF | TGTGCCAGCAGAACACAGGGGGCACTCTACAATGAGCAGTTCTTC
TRBJ2-3 | TRBV28 | TRBD2 | many | CASSLPRREGPRDTQYF | TGTGCCAGCAGTTTGCCTCGGCGGGAGGGCCCGCGAGATACGCAGTATTTT
TRBJ1-2 | TRBV5-1 | . | few | CASSLTALDGYTF | TGCGCCAGCAGCTTAACAGCTCTCGATGGCTACACCTTC
TRBJ2-3 | TRBV7-9 | TRBD2 | . | CASSPRTSGRVTDTQYF | TGTGCCAGCAGCCCCCGGACTAGCGGGAGGGTCACAGATACGCAGTATTTT
TRBJ2-6 | TRBV4-1 | TRBD2 | . | CASSQGTSASGANVLTF | TGCGCCAGCAGCCAAGGGACTAGCGCCTCTGGGGCCAACGTCCTGACTTTC